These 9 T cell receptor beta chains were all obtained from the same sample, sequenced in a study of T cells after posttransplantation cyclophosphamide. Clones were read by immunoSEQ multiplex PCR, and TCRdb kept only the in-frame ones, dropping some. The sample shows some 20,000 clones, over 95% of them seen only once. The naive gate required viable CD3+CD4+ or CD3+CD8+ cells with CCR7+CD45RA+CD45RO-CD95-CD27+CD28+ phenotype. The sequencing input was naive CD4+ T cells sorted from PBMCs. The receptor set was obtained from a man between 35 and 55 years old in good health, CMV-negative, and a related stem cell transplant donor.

CDR3 sequence: CASAYPGLNDEQFF. The CDR3 DNA reads TGTGCCAGTGCCTACCCAGGGTTGAACGATGAGCAGTTCTTC. J is TRBJ2-1 and V is TRBV28, with D perhaps matching TRBD1 (5 bases). Germline V gives CDR1 MDHEN, CDR2 SYDVKM. V was cut by 9 bases and J by 8 bases, with 20 bases left in between. The CDR3 is 14 residues long.

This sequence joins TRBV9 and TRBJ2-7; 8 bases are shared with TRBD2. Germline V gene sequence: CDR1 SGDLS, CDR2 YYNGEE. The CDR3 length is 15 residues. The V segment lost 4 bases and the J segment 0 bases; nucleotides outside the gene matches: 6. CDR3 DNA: TGTGCCAGCAGCCCACTAGCGGCCAGCTCCTACGAGCAGTACTTC. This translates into CASSPLAASSYEQYF.

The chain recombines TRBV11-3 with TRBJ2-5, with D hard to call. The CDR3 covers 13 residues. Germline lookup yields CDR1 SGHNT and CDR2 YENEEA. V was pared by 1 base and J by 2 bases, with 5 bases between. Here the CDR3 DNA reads TGTGCCAGCAGCTTAGGCCTACAAGAGACCCAGTACTTC. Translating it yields CASSLGLQETQYF.

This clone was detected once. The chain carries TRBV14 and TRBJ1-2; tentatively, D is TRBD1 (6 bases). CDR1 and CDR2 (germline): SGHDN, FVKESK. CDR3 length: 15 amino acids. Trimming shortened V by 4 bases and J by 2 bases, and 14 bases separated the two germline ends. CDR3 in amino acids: CASSPRGIVNYGYTF. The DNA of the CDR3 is TGTGCCAGCAGCCCGAGGGGGATCGTGAACTATGGCTACACCTTC.

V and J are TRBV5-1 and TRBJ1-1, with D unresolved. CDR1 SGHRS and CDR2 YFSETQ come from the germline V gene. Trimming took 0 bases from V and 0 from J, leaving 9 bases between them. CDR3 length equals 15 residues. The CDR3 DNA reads TGCGCCAGCAGCTTGGATCAGGCTATGAACACTGAAGCTTTCTTT. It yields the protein CASSLDQAMNTEAFF.

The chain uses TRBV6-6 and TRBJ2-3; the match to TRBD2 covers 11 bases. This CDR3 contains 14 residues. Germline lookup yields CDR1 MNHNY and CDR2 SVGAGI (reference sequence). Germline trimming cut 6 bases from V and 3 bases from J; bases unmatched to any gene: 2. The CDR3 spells CASRASGRTDTQYF. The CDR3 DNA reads TGTGCCAGCAGGGCTAGCGGGAGGACAGATACGCAGTATTTT.

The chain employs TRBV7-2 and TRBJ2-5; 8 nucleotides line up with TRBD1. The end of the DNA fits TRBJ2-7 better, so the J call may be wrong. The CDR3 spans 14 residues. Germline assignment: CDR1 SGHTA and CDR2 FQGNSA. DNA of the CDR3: TGTGCCAGCAGCTACGACAGGGGACCCTACGAGCAGTACTTC. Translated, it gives CASSYDRGPYEQYF.

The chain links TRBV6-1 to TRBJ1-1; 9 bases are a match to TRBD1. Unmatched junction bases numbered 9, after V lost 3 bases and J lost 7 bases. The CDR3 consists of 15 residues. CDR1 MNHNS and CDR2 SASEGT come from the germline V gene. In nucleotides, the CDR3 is TGTGCCAGCAGTGATTTCCGGGACAGGGAGGGTGAAGCTTTCTTT. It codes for CASSDFRDREGEAFF.

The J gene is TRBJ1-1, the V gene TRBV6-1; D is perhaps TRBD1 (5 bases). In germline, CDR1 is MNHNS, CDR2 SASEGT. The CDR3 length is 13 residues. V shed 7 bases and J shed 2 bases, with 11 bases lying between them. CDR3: CASTLDINTEAFF. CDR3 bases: TGTGCCAGCACCCTGGACATAAACACTGAAGCTTTCTTT.